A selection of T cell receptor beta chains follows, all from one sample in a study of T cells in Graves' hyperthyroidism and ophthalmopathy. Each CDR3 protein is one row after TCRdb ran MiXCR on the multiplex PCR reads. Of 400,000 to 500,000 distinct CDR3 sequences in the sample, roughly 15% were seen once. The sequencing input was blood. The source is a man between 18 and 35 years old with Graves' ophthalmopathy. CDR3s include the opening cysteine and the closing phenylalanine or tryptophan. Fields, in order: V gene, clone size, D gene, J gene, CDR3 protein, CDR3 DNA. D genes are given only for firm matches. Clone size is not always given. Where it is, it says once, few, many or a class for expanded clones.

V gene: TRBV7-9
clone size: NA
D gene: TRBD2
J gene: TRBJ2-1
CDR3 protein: CASSLGLAGSKYNEQFF
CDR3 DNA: TGTGCCAGCAGCCTGGGACTAGCGGGTTCGAAGTACAATGAGCAGTTCTTC

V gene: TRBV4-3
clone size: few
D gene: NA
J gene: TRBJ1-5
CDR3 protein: CASSQTTSGVQPQHF
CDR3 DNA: TGCGCCAGCAGCCAAACCACCTCGGGTGTACAGCCCCAGCATTTT

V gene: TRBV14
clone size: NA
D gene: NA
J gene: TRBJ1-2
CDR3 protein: CASSHPGGVGGYTF
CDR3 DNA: TGTGCCAGCAGCCACCCCGGGGGGGTAGGTGGCTACACCTTC

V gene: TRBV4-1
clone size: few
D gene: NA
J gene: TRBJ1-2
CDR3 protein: CASSQEGRRGDGYTF
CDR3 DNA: TGCGCCAGCAGCCAAGAAGGTCGAAGGGGCGATGGCTACACCTTC

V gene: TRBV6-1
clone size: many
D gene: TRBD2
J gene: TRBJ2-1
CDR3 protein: CASSEAYSGDSYNEQFF
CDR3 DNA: TGTGCCAGCAGTGAAGCTTATAGCGGGGACTCATACAATGAGCAGTTCTTC

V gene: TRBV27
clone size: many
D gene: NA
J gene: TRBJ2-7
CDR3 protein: CASSFGQPYGQYF
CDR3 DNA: TGTGCCAGCAGTTTCGGACAGCCCTACGGGCAGTACTTC

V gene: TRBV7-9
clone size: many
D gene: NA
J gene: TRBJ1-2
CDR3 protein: CASSFGDYGYTF
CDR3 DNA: TGTGCCAGCAGTTTCGGGGACTATGGCTACACCTTC

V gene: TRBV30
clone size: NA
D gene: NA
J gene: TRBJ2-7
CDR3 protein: CAWSVAADEQYF
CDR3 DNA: TGTGCCTGGAGTGTCGCAGCGGACGAGCAGTACTTC

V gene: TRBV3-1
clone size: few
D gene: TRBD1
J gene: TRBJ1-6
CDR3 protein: CASSQDLTGGYSPLHF
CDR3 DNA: TGTGCCAGCAGCCAAGATCTGACAGGGGGCTATTCACCCCTCCACTTT

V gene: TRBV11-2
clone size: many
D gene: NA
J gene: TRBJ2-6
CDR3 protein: CASSLAAGGSGANVLTF
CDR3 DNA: TGTGCCAGCAGCTTAGCGGCCGGAGGCTCTGGGGCCAACGTCCTGACTTTC

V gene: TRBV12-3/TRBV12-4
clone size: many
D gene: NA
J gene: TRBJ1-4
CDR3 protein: CASSIGTPAGLNELFF
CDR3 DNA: TGTGCCAGCAGTATCGGGACCCCCGCGGGCCTTAATGAACTGTTTTTT

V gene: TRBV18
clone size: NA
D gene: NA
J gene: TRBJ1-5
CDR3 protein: CASSPAQLANQPQHF
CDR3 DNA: TGTGCCAGCTCACCGGCCCAGCTTGCCAATCAGCCCCAGCATTTT

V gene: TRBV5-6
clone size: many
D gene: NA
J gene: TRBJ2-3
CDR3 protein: CASSLASDTDTQYF
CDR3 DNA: TGTGCCAGCAGCTTGGCTAGCGACACAGATACGCAGTATTTT

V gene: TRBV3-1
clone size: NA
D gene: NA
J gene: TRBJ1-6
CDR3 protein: CASSQGPGGPLHF
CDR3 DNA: TGTGCCAGCAGCCAAGGACCCGGGGGACCCCTCCACTTT

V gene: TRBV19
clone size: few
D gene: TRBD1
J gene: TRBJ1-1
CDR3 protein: CASSMGTGWEAFF
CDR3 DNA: TGTGCCAGTAGTATGGGGACAGGGTGGGAAGCTTTCTTT

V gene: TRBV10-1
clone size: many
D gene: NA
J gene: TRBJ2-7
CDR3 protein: CASSEARGGSYEQYF
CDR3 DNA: TGCGCCAGCAGTGAGGCCCGTGGGGGCTCCTACGAGCAGTACTTC

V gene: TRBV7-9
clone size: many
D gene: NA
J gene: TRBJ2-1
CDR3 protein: CASSSHSSYNEQFF
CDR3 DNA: TGTGCCAGCAGCAGCCACAGCTCCTACAATGAGCAGTTCTTC

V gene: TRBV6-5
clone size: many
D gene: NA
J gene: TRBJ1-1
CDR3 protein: CASSYWGEGDTEAFF
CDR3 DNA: TGTGCCAGCAGTTACTGGGGGGAGGGTGACACTGAAGCTTTCTTT

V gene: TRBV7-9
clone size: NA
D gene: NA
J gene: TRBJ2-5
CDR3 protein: CASSQVVAGALEETQYF
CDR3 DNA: TGTGCCAGCAGCCAAGTCGTGGCGGGGGCCTTGGAAGAGACCCAGTACTTC